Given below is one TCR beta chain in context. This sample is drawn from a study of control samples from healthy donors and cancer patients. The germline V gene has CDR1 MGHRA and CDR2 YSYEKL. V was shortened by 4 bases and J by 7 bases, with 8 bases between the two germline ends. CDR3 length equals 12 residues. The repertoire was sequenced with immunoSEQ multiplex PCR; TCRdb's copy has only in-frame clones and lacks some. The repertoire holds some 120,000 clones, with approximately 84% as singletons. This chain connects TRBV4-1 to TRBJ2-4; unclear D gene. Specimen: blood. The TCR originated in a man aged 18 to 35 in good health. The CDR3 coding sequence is TGCGCCAGCAGCCCTGGCGCGAACATTCAGTACTTC. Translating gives CASSPGANIQYF.